Shown below are 11 T cell receptor beta chains from a single sample sequenced in a study of human T cells and chemical hapten exposure. The time point is: healthy volunteer bleed at 6 weeks. It was from unfractionated whole blood that total RNA was extracted. MiXCR, run by TCRdb on the RACE reads, gives a single entry per CDR3 protein. The table records around 80,000 distinct CDR3 sequences, 8.6% of them present only once. The source material was whole blood. These receptors were taken from a male donor in good health. Some clones in this sample may be carry-over from other donors' samples.

The sample holds many counts of this clonotype. The CDR3 is CSARGTVNTEAFF. DNA for the CDR3: TGCAGTGCTAGGGGGACAGTGAACACTGAAGCTTTCTTT. The genes are TRBV20-1 and TRBJ1-1; 7 bases map to TRBD1. The trim removed 3 bases at V and 0 bases at J, leaving 1 base unmatched. Germline CDR1 DFQATT, CDR2 SNEGSKA (reference sequence). The CDR3 totals 13 residues.

This clonotype has ten or more counts. The chain is built from TRBV20-1 and TRBJ1-5; perhaps TRBD1 as D (6 bases). Trimming stripped 3 bases from V and 0 bases from J, with 9 bases between. There are 14 residues in the CDR3. CDR1 and CDR2 from the germline V gene are DFQATT and SNEGSKA (reference sequence). The CDR3 region is CSASGTNSNQPQHF. DNA of the CDR3: TGCAGTGCTAGTGGGACAAATAGCAATCAGCCCCAGCATTTT.

This clonotype was recorded many times. This sequence joins TRBV2 and TRBJ1-5, with D possibly matching TRBD1 (5 bases). Germline CDR1 and CDR2: SNHLY and FYNNEI. V lost 5 bases, J lost 4 bases, and 12 bases lay in between. The CDR3 sequence is 14 residues long. CDR3 protein: CASSPRVVNQPQHF. The CDR3, as DNA: TGTGCCAGCAGTCCCAGGGTGGTTAATCAGCCCCAGCATTTT.

V is TRBV27 and J is TRBJ2-3; 10 bases fit TRBD2. The germline gives CDR1 MNHEY, CDR2 SMNVEV (reference sequence). J was trimmed by 3 bases and V by 3 bases; bases with no gene match: 6. The CDR3 has 16 amino acids. The CDR3 region is CASSLGAGGWTDTQYF. CDR3 sequence (DNA): TGTGCCAGCAGTTTGGGAGCGGGGGGGTGGACAGATACGCAGTATTTT.

This clonotype was seen many times. The chain is built from TRBV3-1 and TRBJ2-3; no definite D call. The V end was cut by 3 bases, the J end by 2 bases, with 9 bases between. Germline CDR1 LGHDT, CDR2 YNNKEL (reference sequence). The CDR3 runs 14 residues. For the CDR3, the DNA is TGTGCCAGCAGCCATCCTTCGCCCACAGATACGCAGTATTTT. This codes for CASSHPSPTDTQYF.

This clonotype was seen only a few times. V gene TRBV5-4 combines with J gene TRBJ1-2, with TRBD1 matching 7 bases. This CDR3 has 13 residues. V shed 0 bases and J 8 bases; nucleotides not matched to a gene: 4. The germline V gene encodes CDR1 SGHNT and CDR2 YYREEE (reference sequence). CDR3 nucleotide sequence: TGTGCCAGCAGCTTGGGAGGGGGCCGGGGCTACACCTTC. Amino acid sequence: CASSLGGGRGYTF.

This clonotype showed up many times. J is TRBJ1-1 and V is TRBV20-1; 7 nucleotides align to TRBD1. Trimming removed 5 bases from V and 6 bases from J; junction bases left unmatched: 3. Per the germline V gene, CDR1 is DFQATT and CDR2 is SNEGSKA (reference sequence). The CDR3 has 11 amino acids. CDR3 in DNA: TGCAGTGCTCCCGACAGGGCTGAAGCTTTCTTT. It encodes CSAPDRAEAFF.

Only a few counts were recorded for this clonotype. The chain joins TRBV27 to TRBJ1-1; TRBD1 matches at 7 bases. Per the germline V gene, CDR1 is MNHEY and CDR2 is SMNVEV (reference sequence). The CDR3 is 13 amino acids. V dropped 8 bases and J dropped 0; count of bases not matched to a gene: 3. The DNA for the CDR3 is TGTGCCAGCCGACAGGGATTGAACACTGAAGCTTTCTTT. Translation: CASRQGLNTEAFF.

This clonotype showed up many times. The rearrangement joins TRBV20-1 to TRBJ1-5; unclear D gene. The germline V and J ends were trimmed by 4 bases and 2 bases, with 6 bases remaining between them. The CDR3 is 12 residues long. CDR1 and CDR2 (germline): DFQATT, SNEGSKA (reference sequence). The CDR3 bases are TGCAGTGCTAAGGCTGGCAATCAGCCCCAGCATTTT. It codes for CSAKAGNQPQHF.

Concerning this clonotype itself: The conserved phenylalanine or tryptophan normally closing the CDR3 is absent here, so this likely arose from a read error. V and J are TRBV14 and TRBJ2-5; D not certain. V shed 3 bases and J shed 5 bases, with 7 bases lying between them. The CDR3 has 12 residues. The germline V gene has CDR1 SGHDN and CDR2 FVKESK. The CDR3 DNA sequence: TGTGCCAGCAGCCAGACTCATGAGACCCAGTACTCC. Its translation is CASSQTHETQYS.

This clonotype was picked up many times. The chain carries TRBV18 and TRBJ1-6; TRBD1 aligns across 8 bases. The CDR3 extends over 17 amino acids. V lost 1 base, J lost 3 bases, and 5 bases stayed unmatched. Germline V lookup: CDR1 KGHSH, CDR2 LQKENI. The CDR3: CASSPRDRSLYNSPLHF. The CDR3 nucleotides are TGTGCCAGCTCACCACGGGACAGGAGTCTCTATAATTCACCCCTCCACTTT. Filled out from reference TRBV18 and TRBJ1-6, the complete variable domain reads NAGVMQNPRHLVRRRGQEARLRCSPMKGHSHVYWYRQLPEEGLKFMVYLQKENIIDESGMPKERFSAEFPKEGPSILRIQQVVRGDSAAYFCASSPRDRSLYNSPLHFGNGTRLTVT.